These 16 T cell receptor beta chains originate from one sample sequenced in a study of blood T cell repertoires in COVID-19. Data came from immunoSEQ multiplex PCR; TCRdb stores just in-frame clones and leaves some out. The sample contains 200,000 to 250,000 clones, 85% to 90% of which appear only once. The source material was peripheral blood. Source of these receptors: a woman aged 70-85 years with active or convalescent COVID-19.

The genes are TRBV5-8 and TRBJ1-2; 12 bases agree with TRBD1. The CDR3 sequence is 15 residues long. Germline V lookup: CDR1 SGHTS, CDR2 YDEGEE. Trimming cost V 0 bases and J 7 bases; bases outside gene matches: 4. The CDR3 DNA sequence: TGTGCCAGCAGCTTGGGGGGACAGGGGGCAAGTGGCTACACCTTC. Translated: CASSLGGQGASGYTF. Combining the CDR3 with reference TRBV5-8 and TRBJ1-2 gives the whole variable domain EAGVTQSPTHLIKTRGQQATLRCSPISGHTSVYWYQQALGLGLQFLLWYDEGEERNRGNFPPRFSGRQFPNYSSELNVNALELEDSALYLCASSLGGQGASGYTFGSGTRLTVV.

This chain links TRBV19 with TRBJ2-7, with 9 bases fitting TRBD2. The length of the CDR3 is 14 residues. V lost 4 bases, J lost 0 bases, and 1 base stayed unmatched. Germline CDR1 LNHDA, CDR2 SQIVND (reference sequence). CDR3 sequence (DNA): TGTGCCAGTAGTAGCGGGGGGGCCTCCTACGAGCAGTACTTC. This translates into CASSSGGASYEQYF.

The chain carries TRBV19 and TRBJ1-4, with a tentative D call TRBD1 (6 bases). Trimming left V 3 bases short and J 1 base short, with 6 bases between. CDR3 length equals 14 residues. Germline lookup yields CDR1 LNHDA and CDR2 SQIVND (reference sequence). Here the CDR3 reads CASSIRGTNEKLFF. CDR3 sequence (DNA): TGTGCCAGTAGTATCAGGGGAACTAATGAAAAACTGTTTTTT.

This clone was seen once. Other DNA sequences of this sample code for an identical CDR3. The rearrangement joins TRBV19 to TRBJ1-2; TRBD1 aligns across 7 bases. The CDR3 consists of 14 residues. V shed 3 bases, J shed 0 bases, and the junction held 1 base outside the gene matches. Per germline, CDR1 LNHDA and CDR2 SQIVND (reference sequence). CDR3 sequence reads: CASSIGTANYGYTF. CDR3 sequence (DNA): TGTGCCAGTAGTATTGGGACAGCTAACTATGGCTACACCTTC.

The chain combines TRBV6-5 with TRBJ1-6; TRBD1 aligns across 10 bases. The CDR3 has 13 residues. Germline CDR1 is MNHEY and CDR2 is SVGAGI. V dropped 7 bases and J dropped 7; count of bases not matched to a gene: 1. The CDR3 region is CASKGQGNSPLHF. CDR3 DNA sequence: TGTGCCAGCAAGGGACAGGGGAATTCACCCCTCCACTTT.

This clone was counted a few times. The chain recombines TRBV24-1 with TRBJ1-2, with D possibly being TRBD1 (5 bases). Trimming took 3 bases from V and 12 from J, leaving 13 bases between them. This CDR3 is 12 amino acids long. The germline V gene has CDR1 KGHDR and CDR2 SFDVKD. The CDR3: CATSDRQGIDTF. The DNA of the CDR3 is TGTGCCACCAGTGATCGCCAGGGAATTGACACCTTC.

CDR3 loop: CASSKDSYGYTF. The CDR3 DNA follows: TGTGCCAGTAGTAAGGACAGCTATGGCTACACCTTC. The chain joins TRBV19 to TRBJ1-2; a possible D gene is TRBD1 (6 bases). Looked up from germline, CDR1 is LNHDA and CDR2 is SQIVND (reference sequence). The CDR3 has 12 amino acids. Trimming pared 4 bases from V and 4 bases from J, leaving 7 bases between. Combining the CDR3 with reference TRBV19 and TRBJ1-2 gives the whole variable domain DGGITQSPKYLFRKEGQNVTLSCEQNLNHDAMYWYRQDPGQGLRLIYYSQIVNDFQKGDIAEGYSVSREKKESFPLTVTSAQKNPTAFYLCASSKDSYGYTFGSGTRLTVV.

The chain joins TRBV27 to TRBJ2-7; D gene ambiguous. V lost 5 bases and J lost 1, with 12 bases in between. The CDR3 is made up of 14 amino acids. Germline loops: CDR1 MNHEY, CDR2 SMNVEV (reference sequence). This CDR3 is CASSERYRSYEQYF. CDR3 nucleotides: TGTGCCAGCAGTGAGAGATACCGGTCCTACGAGCAGTACTTC.

The rearrangement uses TRBV7-9 and TRBJ1-2; 7 bases fit TRBD1. The CDR3 has 14 amino acids. Unmatched junction bases numbered 6, after V lost 6 bases and J lost 2 bases. Per the germline V gene, CDR1 is SEHNR and CDR2 is FQNEAQ (reference sequence). The CDR3 loop reads CASRVMGQNYGYTF. The CDR3 DNA is TGTGCCAGCAGAGTAATGGGACAGAACTATGGCTACACCTTC.

Comment on this clone: The junction and the germline gene differ at one end; a read error may be behind it. This rearrangement joins TRBV12-3 or TRBV12-4 to TRBJ2-7; 11 nucleotides agree with TRBD1. The CDR3 loop spans 12 amino acids. The CDR3 DNA is TGTGCCAGCATCCTCGGACAGGGGGCTCCTGACTTC. Its translation: CASILGQGAPDF.

This chain joins TRBV18 and TRBJ1-6, with TRBD1 matching 7 bases. The V gene end was trimmed by 6 bases and the J gene end by 10 bases; junction bases not matched to a gene: 12. This CDR3 spans 15 amino acids. Germline CDR1 reads KGHSH; CDR2 reads LQKENI. The CDR3 region is CASSRRQGEGSPLHF. For the CDR3, the DNA is TGTGCCAGCTCCCGACGTCAGGGGGAAGGCTCACCCCTCCACTTT.

The chain couples TRBV9 to TRBJ2-3; perhaps TRBD1 as D (5 bases). Germline V lookup: CDR1 SGDLS, CDR2 YYNGEE. V lost 1 base, J lost 2 bases, and 11 bases lay in between. The CDR3 sequence is 15 residues long. The CDR3 protein is CASSVRQIHTDTQYF. The CDR3 DNA sequence: TGTGCCAGCAGCGTACGACAGATTCACACAGATACGCAGTATTTT. The full variable domain, rest sourced from reference TRBV9 and TRBJ2-3, is DSGVTQTPKHLITATGQRVTLRCSPRSGDLSVYWYQQSLDQGLQFLIQYYNGEERAKGNILERFSAQQFPDLHSELNLSSLELGDSALYFCASSVRQIHTDTQYFGPGTRLTVL.

The chain joins TRBV6-6 to TRBJ1-1, with 7 bases fitting TRBD1. This CDR3 has 17 residues. Germline trimming cut 5 bases from V and 7 bases from J; bases unmatched to any gene: 19. Germline CDR1 MNHNY, CDR2 SVGAGI (reference sequence). This chain's CDR3 is CASSPQGWVSGGSEAFF. DNA for the CDR3: TGTGCCAGCAGTCCTCAAGGCTGGGTGTCAGGGGGGAGTGAAGCTTTCTTT.

The rearrangement links TRBV3-1 (or the pseudogene TRBV3-2) to TRBJ2-5, with a weak D call TRBD2 (6 bases). V was cut by 4 bases and J by 3 bases, with 12 bases left in between. The CDR3 sequence is 14 residues long. CDR1 and CDR2 (germline): LGHDT, YNNKEL (reference sequence). In DNA, the CDR3 is TGTGCCAGCAGCCCTGGGAGGACTGAAGAGACCCAGTACTTC. This codes for CASSPGRTEETQYF.

Worth noting for this clone: The same CDR3 also results from other DNA sequences found in this sample. V gene TRBV5-1 combines with J gene TRBJ1-1, with TRBD1 as a possible D gene (5 bases). Germline V CDR1 and CDR2: SGHRS, YFSETQ. This CDR3 comprises 12 residues. Trimming stripped 2 bases from V and 3 bases from J, with 5 bases between. CDR3 bases: TGCGCCAGCAGCTTAGGGGACACTGAAGCTTTCTTT. This translates into CASSLGDTEAFF.

DNA for the CDR3: TGCGCCAGCAGTACAGGGCTCAATCAGCCCCAGCATTTT. Protein sequence: CASSTGLNQPQHF. The chain is built from TRBV10-1 and TRBJ1-5; possibly TRBD1 for D (6 bases). The CDR3 contains 13 residues. Germline V CDR1 and CDR2: WNHNN, SYGVQD (reference sequence). V lost 5 bases and J 3 bases, leaving 8 bases between the germline ends.